The T cell receptor (beta chain) described here comes from a study of blood T cell repertoires in COVID-19. Overall study: The analysed material was cDNA or gDNA that came from T cells, B-cell-depleted T cells, or PBMCs.

TCRdb's copy holds only in-frame clones and misses some; the assay was immunoSEQ multiplex PCR. This table holds 85,000 to 90,000 clones, roughly 80% found once. CDR1 is SGHDN and CDR2 is FVKESK in the germline V gene. Trimming pared 4 bases from V and 9 bases from J, leaving 16 bases between. This CDR3 comprises 15 residues. This TCR derives from a woman aged 80 or over with active or convalescent COVID-19. The sequencing sample was made of peripheral blood. This chain connects TRBV14 to TRBJ1-6; no firm D call. CDR3 amino acids: CASSRSSAFGSPLHF. CDR3 sequence (DNA): TGTGCCAGCAGCCGATCTTCTGCGTTCGGTTCACCCCTCCACTTT.